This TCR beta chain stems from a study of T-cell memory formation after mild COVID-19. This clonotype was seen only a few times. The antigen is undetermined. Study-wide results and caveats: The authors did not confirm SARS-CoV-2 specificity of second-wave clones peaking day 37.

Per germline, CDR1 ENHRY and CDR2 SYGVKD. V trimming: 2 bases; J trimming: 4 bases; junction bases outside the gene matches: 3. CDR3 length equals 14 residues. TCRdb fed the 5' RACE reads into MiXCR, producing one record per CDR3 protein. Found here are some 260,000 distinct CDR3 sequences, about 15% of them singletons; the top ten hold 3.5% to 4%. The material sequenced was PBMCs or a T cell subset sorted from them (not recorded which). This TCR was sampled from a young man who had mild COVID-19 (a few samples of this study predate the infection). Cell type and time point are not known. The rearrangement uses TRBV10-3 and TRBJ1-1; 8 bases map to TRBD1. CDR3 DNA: TGTGCCATCAGTGAGGGACAGGGCTCCACTGAAGCTTTCTTT. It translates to CAISEGQGSTEAFF.